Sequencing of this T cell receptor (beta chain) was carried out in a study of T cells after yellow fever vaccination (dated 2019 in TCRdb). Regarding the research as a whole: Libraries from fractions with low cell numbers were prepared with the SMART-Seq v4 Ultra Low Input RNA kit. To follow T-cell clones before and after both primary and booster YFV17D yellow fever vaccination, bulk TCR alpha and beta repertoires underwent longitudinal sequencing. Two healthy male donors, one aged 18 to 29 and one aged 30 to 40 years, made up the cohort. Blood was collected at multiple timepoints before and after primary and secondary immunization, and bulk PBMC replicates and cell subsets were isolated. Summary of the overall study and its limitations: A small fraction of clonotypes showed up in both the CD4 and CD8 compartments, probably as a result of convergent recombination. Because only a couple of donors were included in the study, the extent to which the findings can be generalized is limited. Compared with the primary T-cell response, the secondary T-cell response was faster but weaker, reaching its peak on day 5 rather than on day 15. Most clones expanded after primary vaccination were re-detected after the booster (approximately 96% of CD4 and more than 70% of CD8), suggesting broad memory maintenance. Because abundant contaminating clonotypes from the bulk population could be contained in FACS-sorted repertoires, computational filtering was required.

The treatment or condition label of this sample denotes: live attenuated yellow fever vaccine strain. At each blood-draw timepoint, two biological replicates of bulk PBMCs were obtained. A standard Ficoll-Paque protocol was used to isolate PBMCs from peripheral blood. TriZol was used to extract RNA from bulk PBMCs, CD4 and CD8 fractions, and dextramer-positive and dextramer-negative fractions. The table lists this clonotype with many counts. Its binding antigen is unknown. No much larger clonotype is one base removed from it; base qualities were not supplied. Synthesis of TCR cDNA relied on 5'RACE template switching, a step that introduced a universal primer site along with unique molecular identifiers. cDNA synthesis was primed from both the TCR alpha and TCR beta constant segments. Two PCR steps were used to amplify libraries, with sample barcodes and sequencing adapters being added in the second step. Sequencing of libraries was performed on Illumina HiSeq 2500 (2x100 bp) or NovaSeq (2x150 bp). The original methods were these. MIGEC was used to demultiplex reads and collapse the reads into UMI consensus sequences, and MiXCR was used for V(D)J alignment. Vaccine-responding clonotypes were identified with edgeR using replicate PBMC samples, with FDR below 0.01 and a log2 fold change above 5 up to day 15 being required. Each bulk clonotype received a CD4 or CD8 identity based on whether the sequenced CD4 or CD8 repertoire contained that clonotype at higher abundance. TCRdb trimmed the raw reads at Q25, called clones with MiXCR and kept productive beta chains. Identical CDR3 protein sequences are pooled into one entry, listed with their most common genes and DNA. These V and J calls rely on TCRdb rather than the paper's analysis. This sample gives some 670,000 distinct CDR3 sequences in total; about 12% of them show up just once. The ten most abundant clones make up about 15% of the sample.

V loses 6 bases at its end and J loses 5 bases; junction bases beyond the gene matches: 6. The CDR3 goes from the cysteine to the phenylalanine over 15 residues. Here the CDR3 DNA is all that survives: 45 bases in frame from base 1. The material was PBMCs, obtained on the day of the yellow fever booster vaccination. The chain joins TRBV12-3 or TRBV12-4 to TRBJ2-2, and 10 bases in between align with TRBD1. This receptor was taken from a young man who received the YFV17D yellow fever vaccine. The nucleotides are TGTGCCAGCAGGACAGGGGGCGGTAGTACCGGGGAGCTGTTTTTT. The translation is CASRTGGGSTGELFF.